Below, 8 T cell receptor beta chains from the same sample are listed, as sequenced in a study of shared T cell receptors in the human thymus. The protocol was immunoSEQ multiplex PCR, while the TCRdb copy is restricted to in-frame clones and leaves out a portion. The sample includes 630,000 or so clones, about 90% seen only once; the top ten take roughly 0.0086%. These records were also assigned to another study, of human thymus T cells.

Sequencing used thymocytes. The receptors stem from a boy under two years old with a congenital heart defect.

DNA for the CDR3: TGTGCCAGCAGGGCCTGGGGAGTAGCCGGGGAGCTGTTTTTT. It codes for CASRAWGVAGELFF. The chain uses TRBV27 and TRBJ2-2; possibly TRBD2 for D (5 bases). Germline CDR1 MNHEY, CDR2 SMNVEV (reference sequence). This CDR3 comprises 14 residues. Trimming took off 6 bases at V and 6 bases at J, with 14 bases between the two ends.

In its sample, this clone was seen once. V and J are TRBV18 and TRBJ2-7; the D gene is possibly TRBD2 (5 bases). Trimming removed 2 bases at V and 4 bases at J, with 18 bases between. CDR1 and CDR2 (germline): KGHSH, LQKENI. This CDR3 has 16 residues. CDR3: CASSPKAAHLHYEQYF. In nucleotides, the CDR3 is TGTGCCAGCTCACCAAAAGCGGCCCATTTACATTACGAGCAGTACTTC.

This rearrangement joins TRBV10-3 to TRBJ2-2; 11 bases fit TRBD2. In germline, CDR1 is ENHRY, CDR2 SYGVKD. With 7 bases clipped from V and 0 bases from J, the junction kept 4 bases outside the gene matches. CDR3 length: 16 amino acids. The DNA of the CDR3 is TGTGCCATCACCAAGGGACTAGCGGCGAACACCGGGGAGCTGTTTTTT. Translated, it gives CAITKGLAANTGELFF.

This clone was counted a single time. This chain links TRBV27 with TRBJ1-6, with D possibly being TRBD1 (5 bases). Trimming took 2 bases from V and 0 from J, leaving 26 bases between them. CDR1 and CDR2 (germline): MNHEY, SMNVEV (reference sequence). This CDR3 has 22 residues. This CDR3 is CASSLMTQGGGAMSSYNSPLHF. CDR3 nucleotide sequence: TGTGCCAGCAGTTTAATGACCCAGGGCGGAGGGGCGATGAGCTCCTATAATTCACCCCTCCACTTT.

The V call is TRBV7-2, the J call TRBJ2-1; 7 positions agree with TRBD2. Germline CDR1 is SGHTA and CDR2 is FQGNSA. The J segment lost 6 bases and the V segment lost 10 bases, leaving 15 bases of the junction unmatched. This CDR3 contains 15 residues. CDR3: CATTDTGLRVNEQFF. The CDR3 coding sequence is TGTGCCACCACTGATACGGGACTAAGGGTCAATGAGCAGTTCTTC.

The V gene is TRBV15, the J gene TRBJ1-1; D might be TRBD1 (5 bases). Germline V gene data show CDR1 as LNHNV and CDR2 as YYDKDF (reference sequence). The CDR3 consists of 15 residues. The V end was cut by 1 base, the J end by 4 bases, with 13 bases between. CDR3 DNA: TGTGCCACCAGCAGAGGTTTCGGGGGTTTCACTGAAGCTTTCTTT. This codes for CATSRGFGGFTEAFF.

This rearrangement joins TRBV27 to TRBJ2-1; 10 nucleotides align to TRBD2. The germline V gene encodes CDR1 MNHEY and CDR2 SMNVEV (reference sequence). The CDR3 is 15 amino acids. J lost 6 bases, V lost 3 bases, and 5 bases had no gene match. CDR3 bases: TGTGCCAGCAGTTTCCGTCTAGCGGGAGCCAATGAGCAGTTCTTC. This sequence encodes CASSFRLAGANEQFF.

V usage is TRBV14 and J usage is TRBJ1-2; TRBD1 agrees at 8 bases. This CDR3 is 14 amino acids long. V shed 4 bases and J 7 bases; nucleotides not matched to a gene: 8. Germline-derived CDR1 and CDR2 are SGHDN and FVKESK. CDR3 in DNA: TGTGCCAGCAGCCGCCGCGACAGGGGATTTGGCTACACCTTC. It specifies CASSRRDRGFGYTF.